The sequence of this TCR beta chain was determined in a study of cytomegalovirus exposure and HLA in healthy donors. The V gene's germline CDR1 is GTSNPN and CDR2 SVGIG (reference sequence). V lost 1 base to trimming and J lost 0 bases; unmatched junction nucleotides: 4. This CDR3 region has 16 residues. The PCR contained 60 Vbeta and 13 Jbeta primers. Clones were read by immunoSEQ multiplex PCR, and TCRdb kept only the in-frame ones, dropping some. Among some 180,000 clones, 60% to 80% were seen once, and the ten largest hold under 3%. Input material: PBMCs. The origin of this receptor is a woman in her thirties in good health and CMV-seronegative. J is TRBJ2-5 and V is TRBV30, with TRBD1 matching 11 bases. DNA of the CDR3: TGTGCCTGGAGTGGGGGGGGACAGGGGGACCAAGAGACCCAGTACTTC. It specifies CAWSGGGQGDQETQYF.